The T cell receptor beta chain under discussion was sequenced for a study of blood T cells in healthy people across ages. Study-level points and caveats: A strong correlation was seen between TCR beta diversity and naive T cell percentage.

The authors ran a second PCR of roughly 6 to 12 cycles using a sample-barcoded 5' primer and a J-beta primer mix. One entry per CDR3 protein, called by TCRdb with MiXCR from the 5' RACE reads. The table includes approximately 800,000 distinct CDR3 sequences, around 25% detected once. In the case of this clonotype: Its target is not known.

These data were also reused for a study on T cells of mothers and their children.

The source material was blood. This sequence was found in a boy younger than 18 in good health.

The chain's CDR3 is CASSLLLTDEQFF. CDR3 sequence (DNA): TGTGCCAGCAGCTTATTGTTGACGGACGAGCAGTTCTTC. The chain carries TRBV7-2 and TRBJ2-5; D unresolved. The end of the DNA fits TRBJ2-1 better, so the J call may be wrong. The CDR3 has 13 residues. Germline V gene sequence: CDR1 SGHTA, CDR2 FQGNSA.